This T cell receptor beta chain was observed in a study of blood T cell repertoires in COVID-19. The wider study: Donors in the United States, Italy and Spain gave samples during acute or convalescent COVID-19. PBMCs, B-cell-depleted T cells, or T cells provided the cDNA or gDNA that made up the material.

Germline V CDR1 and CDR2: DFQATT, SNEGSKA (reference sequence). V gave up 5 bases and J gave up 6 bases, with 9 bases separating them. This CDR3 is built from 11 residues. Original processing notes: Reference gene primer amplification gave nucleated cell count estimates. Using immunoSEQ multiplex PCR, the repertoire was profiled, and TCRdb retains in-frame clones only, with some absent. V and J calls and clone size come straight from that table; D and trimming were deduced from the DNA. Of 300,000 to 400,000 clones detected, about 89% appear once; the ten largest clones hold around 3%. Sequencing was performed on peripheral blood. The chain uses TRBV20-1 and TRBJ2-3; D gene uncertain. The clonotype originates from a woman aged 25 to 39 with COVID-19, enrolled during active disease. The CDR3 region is CSARVMDTQYF. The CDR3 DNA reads TGCAGTGCTCGGGTGATGGATACGCAGTATTTT.